Listed below are T cell receptor beta chains from one sample, sequenced in a study of blood T cells in healthy people across ages. TCRdb itself ran the 5' RACE reads through MiXCR, one entry per CDR3 protein. The sample has 1.2 million to 1.5 million distinct CDR3 sequences; approximately 59% are singletons. The sequencing sample was made of blood. Receptors originate from a man aged 18 to 35 in good health. CDR3s include the opening cysteine and the closing phenylalanine or tryptophan. Each record gives: V gene, D gene, clone size, J gene, CDR3 DNA, CDR3 protein. A D gene is named only where the DNA matches it firmly. Not all rows give a size; the values are once, few, many and, for expanded clones, a class.

v_call: TRBV9
d_call: TRBD2
clone_size: few
j_call: TRBJ2-7
cdr3_nt: TGTGCCAGCAGTGTCGCTAGCGGATCCTACAATGAGCAGTACTTC
cdr3_aa: CASSVASGSYNEQYF

v_call: TRBV5-8
d_call: -
clone_size: few
j_call: TRBJ1-4
cdr3_nt: TGTGCCAGCCGGACCCGGGGGGTGCCTGAAAAACTGTTTTTT
cdr3_aa: CASRTRGVPEKLFF

v_call: TRBV3-1
d_call: -
clone_size: -
j_call: TRBJ2-7
cdr3_nt: TGTGCCAGCAGCCAAGGGGGGGAGGACGAGCAGTACTTC
cdr3_aa: CASSQGGEDEQYF

v_call: TRBV2
d_call: -
clone_size: few
j_call: TRBJ2-4
cdr3_nt: TGTGCCATTTTCGACGGAGCCAAGAACATTCAGTACTTC
cdr3_aa: CAIFDGAKNIQYF

v_call: TRBV6-6
d_call: TRBD1
clone_size: -
j_call: TRBJ1-5
cdr3_nt: TGTGCCAGCAGTTACCCTGACAGGGGGGCCTACCGCTCAGGGCAGCCCCAGCATTTT
cdr3_aa: CASSYPDRGAYRSGQPQHF

v_call: TRBV29-1
d_call: TRBD2
clone_size: few
j_call: TRBJ2-7
cdr3_nt: TGCAGCATCCGGGAGCGGGGTTCTGGCGAGCAGTACTTC
cdr3_aa: CSIRERGSGEQYF

v_call: TRBV11-3
d_call: TRBD2
clone_size: -
j_call: TRBJ2-3
cdr3_nt: TGTGCCAGCAGCTCCGGACTAGCGGGAGATATAGCAGATACGCAGTATTTT
cdr3_aa: CASSSGLAGDIADTQYF

v_call: TRBV28
d_call: -
clone_size: few
j_call: TRBJ2-7
cdr3_nt: TGTGCCAGCAGTTTAGAAGGGCAGGGGGGGTACGAGCAGTACTTC
cdr3_aa: CASSLEGQGGYEQYF

v_call: TRBV11-2
d_call: TRBD1
clone_size: -
j_call: TRBJ2-4
cdr3_nt: TGTGCCAGCAGCCCTTGGACAGGCCCGCTATCGGGGAACATTCAGTACTTC
cdr3_aa: CASSPWTGPLSGNIQYF

v_call: TRBV5-1
d_call: -
clone_size: -
j_call: TRBJ2-6
cdr3_nt: TGCGCCAGCTCACCTTCGGGACTGTACTCTGGGGCCAACGTCCTGACTTTC
cdr3_aa: CASSPSGLYSGANVLTF

v_call: TRBV12-3/TRBV12-4
d_call: -
clone_size: -
j_call: TRBJ1-5
cdr3_nt: TGTGCCAGCAGTTTCAGAGCCGCGGGAGGGGGCAATCAGCCCCAGCATTTT
cdr3_aa: CASSFRAAGGGNQPQHF

v_call: TRBV12-3/TRBV12-4
d_call: TRBD1
clone_size: -
j_call: TRBJ2-2
cdr3_nt: TGTGCCAGCATCCCACCTGGACAGGGAAAAAGGCTGTTTTTT
cdr3_aa: CASIPPGQGKRLFF

v_call: TRBV2
d_call: -
clone_size: -
j_call: TRBJ1-5
cdr3_nt: TGTGCCAGCAGTTTCCCCATGGACGACAAACGACCCCAGCATTTT
cdr3_aa: CASSFPMDDKRPQHF

v_call: TRBV7-9
d_call: TRBD1
clone_size: few
j_call: TRBJ2-3
cdr3_nt: TGTGCCAGCAGCTTATGGGGGACAGCGACCCGCGCAGATACGCAGTATTTT
cdr3_aa: CASSLWGTATRADTQYF

v_call: TRBV12-3/TRBV12-4
d_call: -
clone_size: few
j_call: TRBJ2-1
cdr3_nt: TGTGCCAGCAGTCCGGGACTGAAGAATGAGCAGTTCTTC
cdr3_aa: CASSPGLKNEQFF

v_call: TRBV4-1
d_call: -
clone_size: few
j_call: TRBJ1-1
cdr3_nt: TGCGCCAGCAGCCGAGGCGGAGAGGGGATGAACACTGAAGCTTTCTTT
cdr3_aa: CASSRGGEGMNTEAFF

v_call: TRBV4-2
d_call: -
clone_size: few
j_call: TRBJ2-5
cdr3_nt: TGTGCCAGCAGCCAAGGACTGGACGGGACCCAGTACTTC
cdr3_aa: CASSQGLDGTQYF

v_call: TRBV4-2
d_call: TRBD2
clone_size: few
j_call: TRBJ2-2
cdr3_nt: TGTGCCAGCAGCCAAAATGGCGGGGGGGCCGCCGGGGAGCTGTTTTTT
cdr3_aa: CASSQNGGGAAGELFF

v_call: TRBV5-6
d_call: -
clone_size: -
j_call: TRBJ2-7
cdr3_nt: TGTGCCAGCAGCCCCCCCGGGACGGGGGATCTCGAGCAGTACTTC
cdr3_aa: CASSPPGTGDLEQYF

v_call: TRBV29-1
d_call: -
clone_size: once
j_call: TRBJ1-2
cdr3_nt: TGCAGCGTTGAGGGGTCTGGGGAACTTGGTGGCTACACCTTC
cdr3_aa: CSVEGSGELGGYTF

v_call: TRBV6-8
d_call: TRBD1
clone_size: -
j_call: TRBJ1-1
cdr3_nt: TGTGCCGGGACAGGGGCGCTTCGCCCTGAAGCTTTCTTT
cdr3_aa: CAGTGALRPEAFF

v_call: TRBV28
d_call: -
clone_size: -
j_call: TRBJ2-2
cdr3_nt: TGTGCCAGCAGTTTTAGGCGAGGGGAGCTGTTTTTT
cdr3_aa: CASSFRRGELFF

v_call: TRBV14
d_call: -
clone_size: -
j_call: TRBJ1-6
cdr3_nt: TGTGCCAGCAGTAACTCGAGGAGCTCCTATAATTCACCCCTCCACTTT
cdr3_aa: CASSNSRSSYNSPLHF

v_call: TRBV3-1
d_call: TRBD2
clone_size: -
j_call: TRBJ2-2
cdr3_nt: TGTGCCAGCAGCTCTAGCGGGAGGGCCGGGGAGCTGTTTTTT
cdr3_aa: CASSSSGRAGELFF

v_call: TRBV18
d_call: -
clone_size: -
j_call: TRBJ2-3
cdr3_nt: TGTGCCAGCTCACCAGTTTCCGGGACTGTTAGCACAGATACGCAGTATTTT
cdr3_aa: CASSPVSGTVSTDTQYF

v_call: TRBV7-2
d_call: TRBD1
clone_size: few
j_call: TRBJ2-5
cdr3_nt: TGTGCCAGCAGCTTAGTAGGGGGCGCCGGGGAGACCCAGTACTTC
cdr3_aa: CASSLVGGAGETQYF

v_call: TRBV20-1
d_call: -
clone_size: -
j_call: TRBJ2-7
cdr3_nt: TGCAGTGCCAGGGGCCGGGAAAACGAGCAGTACTTC
cdr3_aa: CSARGRENEQYF

v_call: TRBV28
d_call: -
clone_size: -
j_call: TRBJ1-5
cdr3_nt: TGTGCCAGCGGTTTCACAGGGCTCAGTCAGCCCCAGCATTTT
cdr3_aa: CASGFTGLSQPQHF

v_call: TRBV4-1
d_call: TRBD1
clone_size: many
j_call: TRBJ2-6
cdr3_nt: TGCGCCAGCAGCCAAGAAACACAGGGGGGAGCTGGGGCCAACGTCCTGACTTTC
cdr3_aa: CASSQETQGGAGANVLTF

v_call: TRBV4-2
d_call: TRBD1
clone_size: -
j_call: TRBJ2-7
cdr3_nt: TGTGCCAGCAGCCAGAGACGGGACAGACCCTACGAGCAGTACTTC
cdr3_aa: CASSQRRDRPYEQYF

v_call: TRBV20-1
d_call: -
clone_size: -
j_call: TRBJ2-1
cdr3_nt: TGCAGTGCTAGTAAGCGGAGCTCCTACAATGAGCAGTTCTTC
cdr3_aa: CSASKRSSYNEQFF

v_call: TRBV10-2
d_call: TRBD2
clone_size: -
j_call: TRBJ2-7
cdr3_nt: TGCGCCAGCAATGAGTGGGGACTAGCGGGGGTAAGCTCCTACGAGCAGTACTTC
cdr3_aa: CASNEWGLAGVSSYEQYF

v_call: TRBV4-2
d_call: -
clone_size: -
j_call: TRBJ1-1
cdr3_nt: TGTGCCAGCAGCCAAGACCCATCCCGGGACGCTTTCTTT
cdr3_aa: CASSQDPSRDAFF

v_call: TRBV7-2
d_call: -
clone_size: -
j_call: TRBJ2-6
cdr3_nt: TGTGCCAGCACCCCGGACTCTGGGGCCAACGTCCTGACTTTC
cdr3_aa: CASTPDSGANVLTF

v_call: TRBV6-4
d_call: TRBD1
clone_size: -
j_call: TRBJ2-2
cdr3_nt: TGTGCCAGCAGTGCCGGGACAGGGGTCACCGGGGAGCTGTTTTTT
cdr3_aa: CASSAGTGVTGELFF

v_call: TRBV6-1
d_call: -
clone_size: once
j_call: TRBJ2-7
cdr3_nt: TGTGCCAGCAGGGAGACAGGTGACTCCTACGAGCAGTACTTC
cdr3_aa: CASRETGDSYEQYF

v_call: TRBV28
d_call: TRBD1
clone_size: once
j_call: TRBJ2-7
cdr3_nt: TGTGCCAGCAGTTCAGGCAGGGGGCTTAGGGACGAGCAGTACTTC
cdr3_aa: CASSSGRGLRDEQYF

v_call: TRBV29-1
d_call: -
clone_size: few
j_call: TRBJ1-4
cdr3_nt: TGCAGCGTTGTTGCGGGTCTAGAGGAAAAACTGTTTTTT
cdr3_aa: CSVVAGLEEKLFF

v_call: TRBV6-6
d_call: -
clone_size: few
j_call: TRBJ2-7
cdr3_nt: TGTGCCAGCAGCCAACTATGGAGTCCCTACGAGCAGTACTTC
cdr3_aa: CASSQLWSPYEQYF

v_call: TRBV20-1
d_call: -
clone_size: -
j_call: TRBJ1-6
cdr3_nt: TGCAGTGCTTATATGGGACGGAGTAATTCACCCCTCCACTTT
cdr3_aa: CSAYMGRSNSPLHF

v_call: TRBV7-8
d_call: -
clone_size: once
j_call: TRBJ2-3
cdr3_nt: TGTGCCAGCAGCTCAGGCCCGACAGGAATACTCACAGATACGCAGTATTTT
cdr3_aa: CASSSGPTGILTDTQYF

v_call: TRBV4-2
d_call: -
clone_size: few
j_call: TRBJ2-3
cdr3_nt: TGTGCCAGCAGCACGAAGAGGGAGCAGCCCGATACGCAGTATTTT
cdr3_aa: CASSTKREQPDTQYF

v_call: TRBV12-3/TRBV12-4
d_call: -
clone_size: few
j_call: TRBJ1-1
cdr3_nt: TGTGCCAGCAGCATGACCCCCTACGCTTTCTTT
cdr3_aa: CASSMTPYAFF

v_call: TRBV7-2
d_call: -
clone_size: few
j_call: TRBJ2-5
cdr3_nt: TGTGCCAGCAGCTTAGCGGCGTTAGAGACCCAGTACTTC
cdr3_aa: CASSLAALETQYF

v_call: TRBV9
d_call: -
clone_size: -
j_call: TRBJ1-2
cdr3_nt: TGTGCCAGCAGCGCCGACAACCCCAGGGGCTACACCTTC
cdr3_aa: CASSADNPRGYTF

v_call: TRBV7-9
d_call: TRBD1
clone_size: -
j_call: TRBJ1-2
cdr3_nt: TGTGCCAGCAGCTTAACCCCGCGATCGACGGACAGGGTGGATGGCTACACCTTC
cdr3_aa: CASSLTPRSTDRVDGYTF

v_call: TRBV20-1
d_call: -
clone_size: -
j_call: TRBJ2-5
cdr3_nt: TGCAGTGCTAGAACCGGGACATACCAAGAGACCCAGTACTTC
cdr3_aa: CSARTGTYQETQYF

v_call: TRBV24-1
d_call: -
clone_size: -
j_call: TRBJ2-2
cdr3_nt: TGTGCCACCAGTGGAGGTAGGGCGAACACCGGGGAGCTGTTTTTT
cdr3_aa: CATSGGRANTGELFF

v_call: TRBV20-1
d_call: -
clone_size: few
j_call: TRBJ1-1
cdr3_nt: TGCAGTGCTAGTCCCAGGGAAGGGGCGAACACTGAAGCTTTCTTT
cdr3_aa: CSASPREGANTEAFF